The 29 T cell receptor beta chains below all came from one sample that was sequenced in a study of brain metastases from non-small cell lung cancer. Libraries were prepared by immunoSEQ multiplex PCR; TCRdb keeps only in-frame clonotypes and omits some of them. Of 1,200 or so clones listed, more than 80% are singletons. Source material: tumor-adjacent normal tissue. The receptors were gathered from a donor at least 40 years old with non-small cell lung cancer.

The V and J genes are TRBV6-6 and TRBJ1-1, with 8 bases identical to TRBD1. The V and J ends lost 2 bases and 5 bases, in that order; junction bases with no gene match: 7. Germline lookup yields CDR1 MNHNY and CDR2 SVGAGI (reference sequence). This CDR3 is 15 amino acids long. The CDR3 loop reads CASSYARGPGTEAFF. As DNA, the CDR3 is TGTGCCAGCAGTTACGCCAGGGGGCCGGGGACTGAAGCTTTCTTT.

About this clone: Distinct nucleotide sequences in the sample also encode this CDR3. The chain has TRBV5-6 and TRBJ1-1; perhaps TRBD1 as D (6 bases). CDR1 and CDR2 (germline): SGHDT, YYEEEE. V lost 5 bases and J 0 bases, leaving 11 bases between the germline ends. CDR3 size: 14 residues. The chain's CDR3 is CASSSGTLNTEAFF. The CDR3 DNA reads as TGTGCCAGCAGTTCGGGGACATTGAACACTGAAGCTTTCTTT.

The chain couples TRBV24-1 to TRBJ2-3; 8 bases match TRBD1. The CDR3 sequence is 15 residues long. The V and J ends lost 5 bases and 3 bases, in that order; junction bases with no gene match: 6. CDR1 is KGHDR and CDR2 is SFDVKD in the germline V gene. DNA for the CDR3: TGTGCCACCAGTGGCGGGACAGGTACGACAGATACGCAGTATTTT. It translates to CATSGGTGTTDTQYF.

V and J are TRBV29-1 and TRBJ2-3; 9 bases fit TRBD1. CDR3 length: 13 amino acids. Germline V CDR1 and CDR2: SQVTM, ANQGSEA. J was trimmed by 1 base and V by 4 bases; bases with no gene match: 0. Here the CDR3 DNA reads TGCAGCGTTGGACAGGGGGGCACAGATACGCAGTATTTT. Its protein is CSVGQGGTDTQYF.

This clone was found once. The chain employs TRBV18 and TRBJ2-1, with no clear D. V was cut by 3 bases and J by 10 bases, with 7 bases left in between. There are 11 residues in the CDR3. CDR1 and CDR2 from the germline V gene are KGHSH and LQKENI. The CDR3 nucleotides are TGTGCCAGCTCACCCGAGAGGGAGCAGTTCTTC. Amino acids: CASSPEREQFF.

The rearrangement joins TRBV19 to TRBJ1-2, with D perhaps TRBD1 (6 bases). The CDR3 contains 17 residues. Germline assignment: CDR1 LNHDA and CDR2 SQIVND (reference sequence). Trimming cost V 0 bases and J 5 bases, with 19 bases left between them. The CDR3 sequence: CASSIDLETGKKYGYTF. The CDR3 DNA reads as TGTGCCAGTAGTATAGATCTTGAAACAGGGAAAAAATATGGCTACACCTTC.

The rearrangement uses TRBV6-4 and TRBJ2-3; 15 nucleotides agree with TRBD2. This CDR3 comprises 15 residues. Germline CDR1 reads MRHNA; CDR2 reads SNTAGT. After removal of 5 bases from V and 6 bases from J, the junction contained 3 bases not matched to a gene. Written as DNA, the CDR3 is TGTGCCAGCAGTCCCGGGACTAGCGGGGGGGATACGCAGTATTTT. Amino acids: CASSPGTSGGDTQYF.

The CDR3 DNA follows: TGTGCCAGCAGCTTGGGTGGAGGAGAGTCACCCCTCCACTTT. Protein product: CASSLGGGESPLHF. The gene calls are TRBV5-8 and TRBJ1-6; the D is unclear. The germline V gene encodes CDR1 SGHTS and CDR2 YDEGEE. The CDR3 consists of 14 residues. V gave up 0 bases and J gave up 10 bases, with 11 bases separating them.

The chain links TRBV20-1 to TRBJ2-7, with 7 bases aligning to TRBD1. Looked up from germline, CDR1 is DFQATT and CDR2 is SNEGSKA (reference sequence). V gave up 7 bases and J gave up 5 bases; unmatched junction bases: 5. The CDR3 runs 11 residues. The CDR3 DNA follows: TGCAGTGTACCAGGGGGAAACGAGCAGTACGTC. The encoded protein is CSVPGGNEQYV.

This clone has just a few counts. The chain links TRBV4-3 to TRBJ1-1; D is uncertain. Germline values: CDR1 LGHNA, CDR2 YSLEER. Trimming cost V 4 bases and J 1 base, with 7 bases left between them. This CDR3 has 13 residues. CDR3 sequence: CASSPMRNTEAFF. The CDR3, as DNA: TGCGCCAGCAGCCCAATGAGGAACACTGAAGCTTTCTTT.

The chain links TRBV5-1 to TRBJ1-3, with D hard to call. CDR1 is SGHRS, CDR2 YFSETQ, per germline. V was pared by 1 base and J by 0 bases, with 5 bases between. This CDR3 has 14 residues. The DNA for the CDR3 is TGCGCCAGCAGCTTGTCAGTCTCTGGAAACACCATATATTTT. Translating it yields CASSLSVSGNTIYF.

The chain links TRBV6-4 to TRBJ2-1; D gene uncertain. The CDR3 is 16 amino acids. Deletions cut 2 bases from V and 0 bases from J, with 11 bases between. The germline V gene encodes CDR1 MRHNA and CDR2 SNTAGT. For the CDR3, the DNA is TGTGCCAGCAGTGACGATACTACTGGCTCCTACAATGAGCAGTTCTTC. Translated: CASSDDTTGSYNEQFF.

The chain combines TRBV2 with TRBJ1-3; no clear D. V was shortened by 1 base and J by 11 bases, with 6 bases between the two germline ends. In germline, CDR1 is SNHLY, CDR2 FYNNEI. The CDR3 runs 11 residues. The CDR3 loop reads CASSEEKAIYF. In DNA form, the CDR3 reads TGTGCCAGCAGTGAAGAAAAGGCCATATATTTT.

The chain uses TRBV28 and TRBJ2-1; 9 positions match TRBD1. From germline, CDR1 is MDHEN and CDR2 SYDVKM. The CDR3 has 12 amino acids. Trimming at V came to 7 bases and at J to 15 bases, leaving 10 bases not matched to a gene. CDR3 nucleotides: TGTGCCAGCACCATTGGGGGACAGGGTCTGTTCTTC. It specifies CASTIGGQGLFF.

For this clone: At one of its ends the junction is not consistent with the germline gene, which may arise from a read error. The chain uses TRBV30 and TRBJ1-6; possible D gene TRBD1, 6 bases. CDR1 and CDR2 (germline): GTSNPN, SVGIG (reference sequence). This CDR3 has 13 residues. The CDR3 is CACRGEYNLPLHF. CDR3 nucleotide sequence: TGTGCCTGCAGGGGAGAGTATAATTTACCCCTCCACTTT.

This clone came up once. CDR3 DNA sequence: TGCGCCAGCAGGGGACAGGGGATCTCTGGAAACACCATATATTTT. This sequence encodes CASRGQGISGNTIYF. The V call is TRBV10-2, the J call TRBJ1-3, with 10 bases that match TRBD1. V shed 6 bases, J shed 0 bases, and the junction held 2 bases outside the gene matches. CDR3 length equals 15 residues. Germline CDR1 is WSHSY and CDR2 is SAAADI.

The chain links TRBV3-1 (or the pseudogene TRBV3-2) to TRBJ2-1, with D unclear. This CDR3 is 14 amino acids long. Between the trimmed V and J ends, which lost 0 bases and 4 bases, there was a span of 7 bases. The germline V gene has CDR1 LGHDT and CDR2 YNNKEL (reference sequence). The CDR3 DNA follows: TGTGCCAGCAGCCAAGAAGCAGGTTACAATGAGCAGTTCTTC. Its translation: CASSQEAGYNEQFF.

The chain couples TRBV5-5 to TRBJ2-5; no firm D call. CDR3 size: 14 residues. The germline V gene has CDR1 SGHKS and CDR2 YYEKEE (reference sequence). V was pared by 0 bases and J by 5 bases, with 11 bases between. The CDR3 here is CASSLVEWAETQYF. The DNA for the CDR3 is TGTGCCAGCAGCTTGGTGGAGTGGGCGGAGACCCAGTACTTC.

The rearrangement links TRBV6-4 to TRBJ2-3; 7 bases align to TRBD1. The CDR3 length is 14 residues. Germline CDR1 is MRHNA and CDR2 is SNTAGT. Trimming at V came to 6 bases and at J to 0 bases, leaving 3 bases not matched to a gene. The CDR3 reads CASRRGPSTDTQYF. CDR3 in DNA: TGTGCCAGCAGGAGGGGGCCAAGCACAGATACGCAGTATTTT.

The chain has TRBV6-5 and TRBJ2-3; 7 positions agree with TRBD1. V shed 10 bases and J 1 base; nucleotides not matched to a gene: 8. Germline V gives CDR1 MNHEY, CDR2 SVGAGI. CDR3 length: 14 residues. The CDR3 nucleotides are TGTGCCACCAGAGGAGGACAGGGCACAGATACGCAGTATTTT. Encoded protein: CATRGGQGTDTQYF.

The V call is TRBV14, the J call TRBJ1-2; D is unresolved. Germline CDR1 is SGHDN and CDR2 is FVKESK. The CDR3 totals 13 residues. Trimming shortened V by 0 bases and J by 8 bases, and 10 bases separated the two germline ends. CDR3 protein: CASSQEGRWGYTF. The CDR3 DNA reads as TGTGCCAGCAGCCAAGAAGGGAGATGGGGCTACACCTTC.

The chain carries TRBV15 and TRBJ2-5; 9 bases align to TRBD1. The V gene's germline CDR1 is LNHNV and CDR2 YYDKDF (reference sequence). J lost 4 bases, V lost 6 bases, and 3 bases had no gene match. The CDR3 loop spans 13 amino acids. CDR3 loop: CATSKTGGETQYF. CDR3 coding DNA: TGTGCCACCAGTAAGACAGGGGGAGAGACCCAGTACTTC. The full variable domain, rest sourced from reference TRBV15 and TRBJ2-5, is DAMVIQNPRYQVTQFGKPVTLSCSQTLNHNVMYWYQQKSSQAPKLLFHYYDKDFNNEADTPDNFQSRRPNTSFCFLDIRSPGLGDTAMYLCATSKTGGETQYFGPGTRLLVL.

The chain has TRBV19 and TRBJ2-5, with 7 bases matching TRBD1. The V and J ends lost 4 bases and 4 bases, in that order; junction bases with no gene match: 9. The CDR3 runs 15 residues. Germline V gene sequence: CDR1 LNHDA, CDR2 SQIVND (reference sequence). CDR3 protein: CASSTIRQGAETQYF. The DNA of the CDR3 is TGTGCCAGTAGTACTATCCGACAGGGCGCAGAGACCCAGTACTTC. The whole variable domain, filled in from reference TRBV19 and TRBJ2-5, reads DGGITQSPKYLFRKEGQNVTLSCEQNLNHDAMYWYRQDPGQGLRLIYYSQIVNDFQKGDIAEGYSVSREKKESFPLTVTSAQKNPTAFYLCASSTIRQGAETQYFGPGTRLLVL.

The V call is TRBV6-4, the J call TRBJ2-3, with TRBD2 matching 7 bases. The CDR3 extends over 14 amino acids. V shed 6 bases and J 5 bases; nucleotides not matched to a gene: 8. The V gene's germline CDR1 is MRHNA and CDR2 SNTAGT. CDR3 loop: CASSPIGEGDTQYF. CDR3 bases: TGTGCCAGCAGCCCTATAGGGGAGGGAGATACGCAGTATTTT.

The chain uses TRBV5-5 and TRBJ2-2; 7 nucleotides match TRBD1. Germline V gene sequence: CDR1 SGHKS, CDR2 YYEKEE (reference sequence). The CDR3 runs 15 residues. V was pared by 4 bases and J by 1 base, with 4 bases of the junction left unmatched. The CDR3 DNA follows: TGTGCCAGCAGCCCCAGACAGGGGAACACCGGGGAGCTGTTTTTT. Translated: CASSPRQGNTGELFF.

This chain joins TRBV6-2 or TRBV6-3 and TRBJ1-3; the D gene is possibly TRBD1 (5 bases). V lost 4 bases and J lost 5, with 9 bases in between. The germline gives CDR1 MNHEY, CDR2 SVGEGT. The CDR3 extends over 13 amino acids. DNA for the CDR3: TGTGCCAGCAGTTCCCGACAGCGAAACACCATATATTTT. As protein: CASSSRQRNTIYF.

The chain carries TRBV9 and TRBJ1-1; 8 bases are a match to TRBD1. This CDR3 spans 14 amino acids. The trim removed 4 bases at V and 1 base at J, leaving 3 bases unmatched. CDR1 is SGDLS, CDR2 YYNGEE, per germline. This CDR3 reads CASSLGTGNTEAFF. CDR3 coding DNA: TGTGCCAGCAGCTTGGGGACAGGGAACACTGAAGCTTTCTTT.

The chain combines TRBV2 with TRBJ1-5, with D uncertain. The CDR3 runs 14 residues. Germline CDR1 is SNHLY and CDR2 is FYNNEI. V shed 7 bases and J shed 9 bases, with 19 bases lying between them. Here the CDR3 DNA reads TGTGCCAGCACTGTCGACGGGATGTACGGGCCCCAGCATTTT. This codes for CASTVDGMYGPQHF.

The chain is built from TRBV13 and TRBJ1-1, with D possibly being TRBD1 (6 bases). The germline CDR1 and CDR2 sequences are PRHDT and FYEKMQ (reference sequence). The CDR3 spans 13 residues. V gave up 3 bases and J gave up 7 bases, with 12 bases separating them. The CDR3 nucleotides read TGTGCCAGCAGCTTGCAGGGGTGGGATGAAGCTTTCTTT. It yields the protein CASSLQGWDEAFF.